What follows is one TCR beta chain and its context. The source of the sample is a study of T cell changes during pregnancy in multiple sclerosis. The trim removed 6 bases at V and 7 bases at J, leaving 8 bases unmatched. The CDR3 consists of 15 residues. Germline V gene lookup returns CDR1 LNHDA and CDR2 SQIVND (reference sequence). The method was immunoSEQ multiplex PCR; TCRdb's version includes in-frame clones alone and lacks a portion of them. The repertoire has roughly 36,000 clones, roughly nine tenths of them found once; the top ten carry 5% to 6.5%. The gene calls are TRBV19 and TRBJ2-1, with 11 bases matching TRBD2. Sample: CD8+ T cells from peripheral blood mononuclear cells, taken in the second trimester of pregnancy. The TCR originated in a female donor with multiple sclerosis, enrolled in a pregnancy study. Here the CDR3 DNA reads TGTGCCAGTAGACCAACTAGCGGGAGTTTTAATGAGCAGTTCTTC. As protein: CASRPTSGSFNEQFF.